Listed below are T cell receptor beta chains from one sample, sequenced in a study of tumor-infiltrating lymphocytes in localized non-small cell lung cancer. This table comes from immunoSEQ multiplex PCR, and its TCRdb copy is limited to in-frame clones, with some not included. The data hold some 17,000 clones, with more than 75% observed a single time. The sequenced sample was uninvolved lung tissue not adjacent to the tumor. The receptors shown here come from a human donor with non-small cell lung cancer. Each CDR3 is given with its conserved first and last residue. Each record gives: J gene, D gene, CDR3 length, V gene, CDR3 protein. D genes are given only for firm matches.

>TRBJ2-3|TRBD1|15|TRBV4-1
CASSPRGLAADTQYF
>TRBJ2-7|-|14|TRBV5-1
CASRTGTDSYEQYF
>TRBJ1-1|-|10|TRBV2
CASKNGVAFF
>TRBJ2-1|TRBD2|17|TRBV25-1
CASSESGVAGPLNEQFF
>TRBJ1-2|-|12|TRBV5-6
CASSLTDYGYTF
>TRBJ1-2|-|14|TRBV14
CASSQNGPIYGYTF
>TRBJ2-5|-|15|TRBV19
CASSNLPGPQETQYF
>TRBJ1-2|-|14|TRBV29-1
CSVEGSLNRNGYTF
>TRBJ1-5|-|13|TRBV19
CASNNRQNQPQHF
>TRBJ2-1|-|14|TRBV29-1
CSVGQASFGGEQFF